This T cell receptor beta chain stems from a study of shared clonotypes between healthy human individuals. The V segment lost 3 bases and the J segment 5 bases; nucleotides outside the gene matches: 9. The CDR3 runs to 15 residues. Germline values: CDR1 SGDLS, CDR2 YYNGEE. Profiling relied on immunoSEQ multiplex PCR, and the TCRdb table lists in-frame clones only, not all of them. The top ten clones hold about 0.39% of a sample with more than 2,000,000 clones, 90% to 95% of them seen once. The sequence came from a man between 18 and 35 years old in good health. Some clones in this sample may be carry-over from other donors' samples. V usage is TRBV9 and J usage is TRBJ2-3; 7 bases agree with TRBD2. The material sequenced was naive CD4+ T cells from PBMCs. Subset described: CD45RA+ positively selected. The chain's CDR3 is CASSAGGAGIDTQYF. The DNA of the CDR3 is TGTGCCAGCAGCGCGGGCGGAGCGGGGATAGATACGCAGTATTTT.